This T cell receptor (beta chain) was obtained from a study of blood T cells in healthy people across ages. Per the germline V gene, CDR1 is SGHTA and CDR2 is FQGNSA. Trimming shortened V by 11 bases and J by 3 bases, and 10 bases separated the two germline ends. The CDR3 spans 11 residues. Study outcomes and limitations: The unknown donor CMV status may have confounded expanded clonotype changes.

Every sample had a minimum of 6 million PBMCs isolated. As regards this clonotype: Its antigen remains unknown.

A second PCR of roughly 7 to 11 cycles used a sample-barcoded 5' primer and a J-beta primer mix. TCRdb called the 5' RACE reads again in MiXCR, with one record for every CDR3 protein. The data show about 1.6 million distinct CDR3 sequences, 30% to 40% seen once. This receptor was identified in a woman aged 25 to 45 in good health. Material for sequencing was blood. The chain employs TRBV7-2 and TRBJ1-2; D remains unclear. The CDR3 sequence: CAGGLYYGYTF. CDR3 nucleotides: TGTGCCGGAGGGCTATACTATGGCTACACCTTC.